This is a list of T cell receptor beta chains from one sample in a study of control samples from healthy donors and cancer patients. Sequencing used immunoSEQ multiplex PCR; TCRdb keeps in-frame clones, though not all of them. The data contain 150,000 to 200,000 clones, about 93% of them singletons. The sequenced sample was blood. These receptors were collected from an older woman in good health. The conserved cysteine and the conserved F or W are not part of the CDR3 here.

CDR3aa: ASSVGTSGGYDTQY
j_gene: TRBJ2-3
v_gene: TRBV9

CDR3aa: ASSYQRPDQPQH
j_gene: TRBJ1-5
v_gene: TRBV6-2/TRBV6-3

CDR3aa: ASSRDRDGYGYT
j_gene: TRBJ1-2
v_gene: TRBV5-6

CDR3aa: ASSIRQGWNYGYT
j_gene: TRBJ1-2
v_gene: TRBV19

CDR3aa: ASSQGGTASSPLH
j_gene: TRBJ1-6
v_gene: TRBV3-1/TRBV3-2

CDR3aa: ASSDQGQGETQY
j_gene: TRBJ2-5
v_gene: TRBV2

CDR3aa: ASSQEAGRNTEAF
j_gene: TRBJ1-1
v_gene: TRBV3-1/TRBV3-2

CDR3aa: ASSLQASYGYT
j_gene: TRBJ1-2
v_gene: TRBV12-3/TRBV12-4

CDR3aa: ASSLQGNYNSPLH
j_gene: TRBJ1-6
v_gene: TRBV5-1

CDR3aa: ASSPGNLNTEAF
j_gene: TRBJ1-1
v_gene: TRBV18

CDR3aa: SADRGRTEAF
j_gene: TRBJ1-1
v_gene: TRBV29-1

CDR3aa: ASSTPAGNGYT
j_gene: TRBJ1-2
v_gene: TRBV11-2

CDR3aa: ASSLWRNEQF
j_gene: TRBJ2-1
v_gene: TRBV7-2

CDR3aa: ASSPPSGPDTQY
j_gene: TRBJ2-3
v_gene: TRBV18

CDR3aa: ASSPRQGATEAF
j_gene: TRBJ1-1
v_gene: TRBV11-1

CDR3aa: AWVGQGWLTEAF
j_gene: TRBJ1-1
v_gene: TRBV30

CDR3aa: ASSNPTGRLGYGYT
j_gene: TRBJ1-2
v_gene: TRBV7-9

CDR3aa: ASSYQGEAF
j_gene: TRBJ1-1
v_gene: TRBV6-2/TRBV6-3

CDR3aa: ASSARDRGPETQY
j_gene: TRBJ2-5
v_gene: TRBV5-1

CDR3aa: ASSSGQGATNEQF
j_gene: TRBJ2-1
v_gene: TRBV6-2/TRBV6-3

CDR3aa: ATSDWGRTDTQY
j_gene: TRBJ2-3
v_gene: TRBV24-1

CDR3aa: ASSVGQGRERGGPRDEQF
j_gene: TRBJ2-1
v_gene: TRBV9

CDR3aa: ASSDVLAGRSGNYGYT
j_gene: TRBJ1-2
v_gene: TRBV2

CDR3aa: ASSLLSVSNYGYT
j_gene: TRBJ1-2
v_gene: TRBV7-2

CDR3aa: ASSIRDYNSPLH
j_gene: TRBJ1-6
v_gene: TRBV19

CDR3aa: ASSMGGGTETQY
j_gene: TRBJ2-5
v_gene: TRBV19

CDR3aa: ASSERRGNTEAF
j_gene: TRBJ1-1
v_gene: TRBV2

CDR3aa: ASSGQGGDSNQPQH
j_gene: TRBJ1-5
v_gene: TRBV18

CDR3aa: ASSLSPGQQSGYT
j_gene: TRBJ1-2
v_gene: TRBV7-2

CDR3aa: ASSFQDLSNQPQH
j_gene: TRBJ1-5
v_gene: TRBV7-2